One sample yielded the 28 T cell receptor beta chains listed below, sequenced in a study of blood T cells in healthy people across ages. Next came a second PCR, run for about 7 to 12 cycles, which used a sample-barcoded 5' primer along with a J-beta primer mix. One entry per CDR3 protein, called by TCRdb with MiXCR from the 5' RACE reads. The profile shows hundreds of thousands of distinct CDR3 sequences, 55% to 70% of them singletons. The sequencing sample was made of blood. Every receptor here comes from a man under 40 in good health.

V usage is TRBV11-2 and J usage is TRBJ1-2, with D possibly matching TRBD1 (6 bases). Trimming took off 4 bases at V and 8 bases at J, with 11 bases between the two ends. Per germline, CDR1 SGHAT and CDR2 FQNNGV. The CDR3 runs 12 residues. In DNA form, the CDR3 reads TGTGCCAGCAGCTCAACAGGGTGGGGCTACACCTTC. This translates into CASSSTGWGYTF.

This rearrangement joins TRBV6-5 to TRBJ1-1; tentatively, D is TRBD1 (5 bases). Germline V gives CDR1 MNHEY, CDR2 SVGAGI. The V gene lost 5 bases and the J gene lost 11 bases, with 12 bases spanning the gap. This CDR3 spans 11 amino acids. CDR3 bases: TGTGCCAGCAGTGTGGGACGGTTGGCTTTCTTT. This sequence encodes CASSVGRLAFF.

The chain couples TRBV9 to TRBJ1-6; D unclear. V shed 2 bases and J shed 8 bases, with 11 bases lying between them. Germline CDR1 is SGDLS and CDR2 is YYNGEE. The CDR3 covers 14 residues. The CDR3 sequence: CASSVREGDSPLHF. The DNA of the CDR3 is TGTGCCAGCAGCGTCCGGGAGGGAGATTCACCCCTCCACTTT.

This CDR3 reads CAIGTGRTDTQYF. For the CDR3, the DNA is TGTGCCATCGGGACAGGTCGTACAGATACGCAGTATTTT. The rearrangement joins TRBV10-3 to TRBJ2-3; 8 bases align to TRBD1. The junction had 4 bases not matched to a gene; V was cut back by 8 bases and J by 3 bases. The CDR3 has 13 amino acids. The germline CDR1 and CDR2 sequences are ENHRY and SYGVKD.

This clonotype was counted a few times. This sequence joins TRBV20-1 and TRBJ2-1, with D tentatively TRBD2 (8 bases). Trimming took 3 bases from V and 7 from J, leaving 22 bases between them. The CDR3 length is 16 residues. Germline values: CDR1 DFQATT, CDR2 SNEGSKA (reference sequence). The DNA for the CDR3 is TGCAGTGCTAGCGAGAGCGGGAGCCAGGGGGGAAATGAGCAGTTCTTC. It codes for CSASESGSQGGNEQFF.

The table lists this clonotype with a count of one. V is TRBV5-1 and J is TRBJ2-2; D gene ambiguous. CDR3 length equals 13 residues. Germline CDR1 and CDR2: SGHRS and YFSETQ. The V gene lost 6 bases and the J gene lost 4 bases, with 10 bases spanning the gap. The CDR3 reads CASIERTTGELFF. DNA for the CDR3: TGCGCCAGCATCGAACGGACCACCGGGGAGCTGTTTTTT.

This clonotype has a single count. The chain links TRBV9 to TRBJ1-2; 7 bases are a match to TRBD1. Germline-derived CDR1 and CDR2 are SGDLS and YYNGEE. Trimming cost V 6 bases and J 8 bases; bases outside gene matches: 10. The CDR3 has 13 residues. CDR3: CASNAGTDAGYTF. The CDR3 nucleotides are TGTGCCAGCAATGCCGGGACAGACGCCGGCTACACCTTC.

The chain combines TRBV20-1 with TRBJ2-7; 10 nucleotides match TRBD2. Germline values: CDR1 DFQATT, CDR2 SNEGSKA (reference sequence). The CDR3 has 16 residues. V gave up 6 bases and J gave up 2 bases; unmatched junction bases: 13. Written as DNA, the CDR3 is TGCAGTGCGAGGCCTCTGAGCGGGAGGGCCCCCTACGAGCAGTACTTC. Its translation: CSARPLSGRAPYEQYF.

DNA for the CDR3: TGTGCCAGCAGCAACAACCCCGGTGGAGAGACCCAGTACTTC. Its translation is CASSNNPGGETQYF. This chain joins TRBV7-2 and TRBJ2-5; D gene ambiguous. Germline loops: CDR1 SGHTA, CDR2 FQGNSA. The CDR3 runs to 14 residues. V lost 5 bases and J 4 bases, leaving 14 bases between the germline ends.

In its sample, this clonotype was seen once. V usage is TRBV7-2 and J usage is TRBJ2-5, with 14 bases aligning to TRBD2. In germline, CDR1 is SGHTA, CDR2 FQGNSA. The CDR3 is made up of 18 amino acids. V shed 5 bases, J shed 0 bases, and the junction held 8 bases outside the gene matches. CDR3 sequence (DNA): TGTGCCAGCAGCGCCCGACTAGCGGGAGGGGTTTACCAAGAGACCCAGTACTTC. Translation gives CASSARLAGGVYQETQYF.

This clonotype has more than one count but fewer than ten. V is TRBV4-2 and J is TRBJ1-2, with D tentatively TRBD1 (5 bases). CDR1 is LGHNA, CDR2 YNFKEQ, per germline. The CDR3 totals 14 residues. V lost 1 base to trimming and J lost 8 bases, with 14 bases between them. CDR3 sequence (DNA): TGTGCCAGCAGCCAAGTGGGGACTCTGGGGGGCTACACCTTC. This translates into CASSQVGTLGGYTF.

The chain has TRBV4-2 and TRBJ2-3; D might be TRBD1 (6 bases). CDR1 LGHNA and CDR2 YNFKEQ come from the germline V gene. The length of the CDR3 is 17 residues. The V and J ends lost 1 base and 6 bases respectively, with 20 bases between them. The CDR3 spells CASSQVNLKWGPDTQYF. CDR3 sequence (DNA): TGTGCCAGCAGCCAAGTTAACCTGAAATGGGGGCCGGATACGCAGTATTTT.

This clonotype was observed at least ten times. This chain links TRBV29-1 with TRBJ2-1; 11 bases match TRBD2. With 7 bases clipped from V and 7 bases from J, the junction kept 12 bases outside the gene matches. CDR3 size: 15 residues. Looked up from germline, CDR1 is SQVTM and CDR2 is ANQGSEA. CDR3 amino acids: CSGSGTSGNWNEQFF. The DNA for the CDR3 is TGCAGCGGTTCAGGGACTAGCGGTAATTGGAATGAGCAGTTCTTC.

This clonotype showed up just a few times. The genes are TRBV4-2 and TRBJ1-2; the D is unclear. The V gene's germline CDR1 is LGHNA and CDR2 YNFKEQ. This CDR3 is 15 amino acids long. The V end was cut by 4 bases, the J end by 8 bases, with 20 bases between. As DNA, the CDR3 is TGTGCCAGCAGCCCTACTTTCGGGGAAGAGTGGGGCTACACCTTC. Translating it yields CASSPTFGEEWGYTF.

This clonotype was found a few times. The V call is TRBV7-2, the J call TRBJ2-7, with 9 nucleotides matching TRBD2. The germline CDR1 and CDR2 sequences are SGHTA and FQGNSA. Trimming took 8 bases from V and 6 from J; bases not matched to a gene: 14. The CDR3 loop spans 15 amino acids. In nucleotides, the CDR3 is TGTGCCAGCGCCCGTAATGCGGGAGGGCTCGGCGAGCAGTACTTC. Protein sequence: CASARNAGGLGEQYF.

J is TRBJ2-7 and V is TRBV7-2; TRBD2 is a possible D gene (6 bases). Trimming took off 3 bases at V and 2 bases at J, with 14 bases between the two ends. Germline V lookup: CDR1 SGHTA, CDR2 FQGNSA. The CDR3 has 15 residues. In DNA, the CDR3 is TGTGCCAGCAGCTTCCGGAGCGGGCCTACCTACGAGCAGTACTTC. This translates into CASSFRSGPTYEQYF.

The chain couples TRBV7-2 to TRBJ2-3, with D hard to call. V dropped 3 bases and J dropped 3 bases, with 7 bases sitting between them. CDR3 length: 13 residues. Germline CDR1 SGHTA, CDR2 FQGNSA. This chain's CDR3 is CASSFSKTDTQYF. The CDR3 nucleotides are TGTGCCAGCAGCTTCTCCAAAACAGATACGCAGTATTTT.

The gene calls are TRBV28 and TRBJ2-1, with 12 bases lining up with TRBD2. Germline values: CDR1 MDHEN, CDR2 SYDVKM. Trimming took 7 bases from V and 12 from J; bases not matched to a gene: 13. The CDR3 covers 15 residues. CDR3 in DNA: TGTGCCAGCAACCCCGGACTAGCGGGACCCAGGGCGCAGTTCTTC. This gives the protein CASNPGLAGPRAQFF.

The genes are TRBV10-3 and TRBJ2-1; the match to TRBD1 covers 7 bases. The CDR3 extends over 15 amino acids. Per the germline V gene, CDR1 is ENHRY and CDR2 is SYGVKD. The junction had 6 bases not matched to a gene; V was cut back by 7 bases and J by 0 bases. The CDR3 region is CAIKGTVSSYNEQFF. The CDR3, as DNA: TGTGCCATCAAAGGGACAGTAAGCTCCTACAATGAGCAGTTCTTC.

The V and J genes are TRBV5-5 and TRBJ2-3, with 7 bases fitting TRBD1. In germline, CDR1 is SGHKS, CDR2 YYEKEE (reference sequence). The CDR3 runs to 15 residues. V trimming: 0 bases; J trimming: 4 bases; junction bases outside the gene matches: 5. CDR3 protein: CASSLDVQGADTQYF. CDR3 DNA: TGTGCCAGCAGCTTGGACGTCCAGGGGGCAGATACGCAGTATTTT.

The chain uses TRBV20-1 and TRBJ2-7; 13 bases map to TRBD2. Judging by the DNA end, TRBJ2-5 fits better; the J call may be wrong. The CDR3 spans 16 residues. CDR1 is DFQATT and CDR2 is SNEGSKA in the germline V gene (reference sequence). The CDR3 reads CSARPGLAGVQETQYF. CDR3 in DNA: TGCAGTGCTAGACCCGGACTAGCGGGGGTTCAAGAGACCCAGTACTTC.

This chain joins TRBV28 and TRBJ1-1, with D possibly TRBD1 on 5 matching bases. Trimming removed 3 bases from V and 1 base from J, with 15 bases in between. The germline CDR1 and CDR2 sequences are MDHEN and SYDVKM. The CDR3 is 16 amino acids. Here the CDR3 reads CASSLSTGPRNTEAFF. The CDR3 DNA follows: TGTGCCAGCAGTTTGTCAACGGGACCCAGGAACACTGAAGCTTTCTTT. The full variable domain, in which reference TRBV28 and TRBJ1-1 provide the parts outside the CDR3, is DVKVTQSSRYLVKRTGEKVFLECVQDMDHENMFWYRQDPGLGLRLIYFSYDVKMKEKGDIPEGYSVSREKKERFSLILESASTNQTSMYLCASSLSTGPRNTEAFFGQGTRLTVV.

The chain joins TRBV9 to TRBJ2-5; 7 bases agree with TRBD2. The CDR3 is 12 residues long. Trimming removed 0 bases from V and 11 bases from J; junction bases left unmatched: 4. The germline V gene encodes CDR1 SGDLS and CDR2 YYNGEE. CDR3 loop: CASSVEGTKQYF. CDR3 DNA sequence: TGTGCCAGCAGCGTAGAGGGGACTAAGCAGTACTTC.

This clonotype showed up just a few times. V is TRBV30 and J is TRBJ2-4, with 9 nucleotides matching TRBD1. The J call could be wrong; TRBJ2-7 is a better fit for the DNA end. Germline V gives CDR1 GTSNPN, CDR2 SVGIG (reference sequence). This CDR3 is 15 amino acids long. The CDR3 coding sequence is TGTGCCTGGAGTGTATCCGGGACAGGGTGGAACGAGCAGTACTTC. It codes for CAWSVSGTGWNEQYF.

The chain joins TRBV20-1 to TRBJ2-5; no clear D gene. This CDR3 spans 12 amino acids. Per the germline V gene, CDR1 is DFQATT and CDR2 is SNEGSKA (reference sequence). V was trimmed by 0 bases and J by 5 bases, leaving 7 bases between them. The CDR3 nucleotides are TGCAGTGCTAGAGAGGGGTCGGAGACCCAGTACTTC. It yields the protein CSAREGSETQYF.

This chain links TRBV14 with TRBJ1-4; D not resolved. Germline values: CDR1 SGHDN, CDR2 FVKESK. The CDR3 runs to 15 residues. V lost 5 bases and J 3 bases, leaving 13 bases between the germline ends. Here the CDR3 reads CASSALSGANEKLFF. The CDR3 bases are TGTGCCAGCAGCGCTCTATCTGGGGCTAATGAAAAACTGTTTTTT.

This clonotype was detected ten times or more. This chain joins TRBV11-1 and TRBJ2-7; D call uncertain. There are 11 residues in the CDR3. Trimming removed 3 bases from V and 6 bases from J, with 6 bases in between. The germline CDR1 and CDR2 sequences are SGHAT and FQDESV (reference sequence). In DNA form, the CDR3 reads TGTGCCAGCAGCTTCGATGCCGAGCAGTACTTC. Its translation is CASSFDAEQYF.

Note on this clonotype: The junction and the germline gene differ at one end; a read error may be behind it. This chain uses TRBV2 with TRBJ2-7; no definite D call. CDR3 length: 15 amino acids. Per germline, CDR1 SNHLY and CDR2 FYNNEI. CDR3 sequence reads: CASREVVVGKGEQYF. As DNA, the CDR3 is TGTGCCAGCAGAGAAGTTGTAGTGGGAAAGGGAGAGCAGTACTTC.